A selection of T cell receptor beta chains follows, all from one sample in a study of shared clonotypes between healthy human individuals. The data were produced by immunoSEQ multiplex PCR, yet TCRdb's version contains in-frame clones alone and is incomplete. This table holds about 1.5 million clones, roughly 96% found once. The sequenced sample consisted of naive CD4+ T cells sorted from blood. The receptors shown here come from a man aged 25-40 years in good health. The CDR3 runs from the conserved cysteine through the conserved F or W. The order of the fields is CDR3 length, J gene, D gene, V gene, clone size, CDR3 protein, CDR3 DNA. D genes are given only for firm matches. Expanded clones are given a class, and other clones once, few, many or no size at all.

CDR3 length: 12; J gene: TRBJ2-3; D gene: -; V gene: TRBV6-1; clone size: -; CDR3 protein: CASSEWKDTQYF; CDR3 DNA: TGTGCCAGCAGTGAATGGAAAGATACGCAGTATTTT
CDR3 length: 13; J gene: TRBJ2-7; D gene: TRBD2; V gene: TRBV30; clone size: -; CDR3 protein: CACGSGRGYEQYF; CDR3 DNA: TGTGCCTGTGGTAGCGGGAGAGGGTACGAGCAGTACTTC
CDR3 length: 14; J gene: TRBJ2-3; D gene: TRBD2; V gene: TRBV7-2; clone size: -; CDR3 protein: CASRQAGGADTQYF; CDR3 DNA: TGTGCCAGCAGACAAGCGGGAGGAGCCGATACGCAGTATTTT
CDR3 length: 13; J gene: TRBJ2-2; D gene: -; V gene: TRBV11-3; clone size: few; CDR3 protein: CASSPSGSGELFF; CDR3 DNA: TGTGCCAGCAGCCCATCAGGGTCCGGGGAGCTGTTTTTT
CDR3 length: 15; J gene: TRBJ2-7; D gene: -; V gene: TRBV28; clone size: -; CDR3 protein: CASSLADPRSYEQYF; CDR3 DNA: TGTGCCAGCAGTTTAGCAGATCCGAGGTCCTACGAGCAGTACTTC
CDR3 length: 16; J gene: TRBJ2-2; D gene: -; V gene: TRBV7-3; clone size: -; CDR3 protein: CASSHTLARYTGELFF; CDR3 DNA: TGTGCCAGCAGCCATACCTTAGCGAGGTACACCGGGGAGCTGTTTTTT
CDR3 length: 16; J gene: TRBJ1-1; D gene: TRBD1; V gene: TRBV27; clone size: -; CDR3 protein: CASSRTGDLMNTEAFF; CDR3 DNA: TGTGCCAGCAGTAGGACAGGGGATTTGATGAACACTGAAGCTTTCTTT
CDR3 length: 13; J gene: TRBJ2-5; D gene: -; V gene: TRBV6-5; clone size: -; CDR3 protein: CASSYGLHATQYF; CDR3 DNA: TGTGCCAGCAGTTACGGACTCCATGCGACCCAGTACTTC
CDR3 length: 15; J gene: TRBJ1-1; D gene: -; V gene: TRBV9; clone size: -; CDR3 protein: CASSVDPVPDTEAFF; CDR3 DNA: TGTGCCAGCAGCGTAGATCCGGTACCGGACACTGAAGCTTTCTTT
CDR3 length: 14; J gene: TRBJ1-5; D gene: -; V gene: TRBV6-1; clone size: -; CDR3 protein: CASSEQGTNQPQHF; CDR3 DNA: TGTGCCAGCAGTGAACAGGGAACCAATCAGCCCCAGCATTTT
CDR3 length: 15; J gene: TRBJ2-1; D gene: -; V gene: TRBV10-2; clone size: -; CDR3 protein: CASSEVRGSDNEQFF; CDR3 DNA: TGCGCCAGCAGTGAGGTCAGGGGCTCCGACAATGAGCAGTTCTTC
CDR3 length: 14; J gene: TRBJ2-6; D gene: -; V gene: TRBV5-6; clone size: -; CDR3 protein: CASSLLAGANVLTF; CDR3 DNA: TGTGCCAGCAGCTTGTTAGCTGGGGCCAACGTCCTGACTTTC
CDR3 length: 13; J gene: TRBJ2-5; D gene: -; V gene: TRBV29-1; clone size: -; CDR3 protein: CSVVSGLGETQYF; CDR3 DNA: TGCAGCGTTGTATCCGGGTTGGGAGAGACCCAGTACTTC
CDR3 length: 12; J gene: TRBJ2-1; D gene: -; V gene: TRBV5-6; clone size: -; CDR3 protein: CASRWRIDEQFF; CDR3 DNA: TGTGCCAGCAGATGGCGAATAGACGAGCAGTTCTTC